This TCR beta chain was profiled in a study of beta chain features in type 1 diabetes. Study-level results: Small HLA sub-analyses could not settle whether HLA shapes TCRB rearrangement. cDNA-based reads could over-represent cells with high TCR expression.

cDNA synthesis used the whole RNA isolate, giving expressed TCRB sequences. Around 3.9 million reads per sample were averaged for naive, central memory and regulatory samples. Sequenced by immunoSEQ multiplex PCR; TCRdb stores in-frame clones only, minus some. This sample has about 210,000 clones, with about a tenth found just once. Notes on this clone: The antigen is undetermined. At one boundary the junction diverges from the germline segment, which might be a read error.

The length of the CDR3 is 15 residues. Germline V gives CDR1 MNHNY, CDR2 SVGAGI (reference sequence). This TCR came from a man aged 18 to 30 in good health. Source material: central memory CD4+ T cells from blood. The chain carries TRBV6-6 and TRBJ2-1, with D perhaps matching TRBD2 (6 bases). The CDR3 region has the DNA TGTGCCATCAGTGAGTACGGGAGAAGCGACAATGAGCAGTTCTTC. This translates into CAISEYGRSDNEQFF.